These 4 T cell receptor beta chains were all obtained from the same sample, sequenced in a study of blood T cell repertoires in COVID-19. Measured with immunoSEQ multiplex PCR; TCRdb has only the in-frame clones, and not every one. Of 200,000 to 250,000 clones listed, 82% were seen once; the top ten hold 8% to 9%. The sequencing input was peripheral blood. The receptors were sampled from a woman older than 75 with COVID-19, enrolled during active disease.

In its sample, this clone was seen a few times. The chain employs TRBV4-3 and TRBJ1-4; 12 nucleotides align to TRBD1. The J segment lost 7 bases and the V segment lost 1 base, leaving 10 bases of the junction unmatched. Germline loops: CDR1 LGHNA, CDR2 YSLEER. The CDR3 runs 18 residues. CDR3 residues: CASSQGRGQGAKGEKLFF. In DNA, the CDR3 is TGCGCCAGCAGCCAAGGGAGGGGACAGGGGGCTAAGGGTGAAAAACTGTTTTTT.

Written as DNA, the CDR3 is TGTGCCAGCAGCTCCAGGGCGGTCAGTGGAAACACCATATATTTT. This sequence encodes CASSSRAVSGNTIYF. This sequence joins TRBV7-9 and TRBJ1-3, with a possible D match to TRBD1 (5 bases). The V and J ends lost 4 bases and 3 bases respectively, with 13 bases between them. Germline V CDR1 and CDR2: SEHNR, FQNEAQ (reference sequence). CDR3 length: 15 residues.

This chain connects TRBV28 to TRBJ2-3; TRBD2 matches at 8 bases. The ends lost 3 bases at V and 3 bases at J; junction bases unmatched: 8. This CDR3 contains 16 residues. Per germline, CDR1 MDHEN and CDR2 SYDVKM. In DNA form, the CDR3 reads TGTGCCAGCAGTTTCCTGAGCGGGAGAGAAACAGATACGCAGTATTTT. Its protein is CASSFLSGRETDTQYF.

V and J are TRBV7-8 and TRBJ1-4, with a possible D match to TRBD1 (5 bases). V dropped 4 bases and J dropped 5 bases, with 17 bases sitting between them. Germline values: CDR1 SGHVS, CDR2 FQNEAQ. The CDR3 covers 16 residues. The CDR3 sequence: CASSYRGGRGNEKLFF. The CDR3 DNA reads as TGTGCCAGCAGCTATAGGGGCGGGCGGGGGAATGAAAAACTGTTTTTT.